The source of this T cell receptor beta chain is a study of early T cells in non-severe SARS-CoV-2 infection. Germline V gives CDR1 SGHVS, CDR2 FNYEAQ. The CDR3 spans 12 residues. MiXCR, run by TCRdb on the 5' RACE reads, gives a single entry per CDR3 protein. This table has approximately 80,000 distinct CDR3 sequences, 12% appearing once. About this clonotype: A junction end diverges from the germline sequence, so it may reflect a read error.

The material sequenced was whole blood. The chain carries TRBV7-6 and TRBJ1-4; perhaps TRBD1 as D (5 bases). The TCR comes from an adult who was a healthcare worker with PCR-confirmed SARS-CoV-2 infection or an uninfected control (not recorded which). CDR3 residues: CASSSRAGKLFF. The CDR3 nucleotides read TGTGCTAGCAGCTCCAGGGCAGGAAAACTGTTTTTT.